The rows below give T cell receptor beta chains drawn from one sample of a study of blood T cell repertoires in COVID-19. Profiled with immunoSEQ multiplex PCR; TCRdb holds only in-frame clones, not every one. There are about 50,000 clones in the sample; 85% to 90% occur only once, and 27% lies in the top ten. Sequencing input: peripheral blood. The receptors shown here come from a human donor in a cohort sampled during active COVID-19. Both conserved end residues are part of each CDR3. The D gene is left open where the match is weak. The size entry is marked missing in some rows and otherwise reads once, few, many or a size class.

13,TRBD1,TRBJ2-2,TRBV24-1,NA,TGTGCCACCAGTGGACAGGGCAACGGGGAGCTGTTTTTT,CATSGQGNGELFF
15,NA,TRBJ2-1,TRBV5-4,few,TGTGCCAGCAGCTTGCAGGCCCTCTCCTACAATGAGCAGTTCTTC,CASSLQALSYNEQFF
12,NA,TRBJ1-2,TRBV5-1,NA,TGCGCCAGCAGCTTGGATCGAGGGGGCTACACCTTC,CASSLDRGGYTF
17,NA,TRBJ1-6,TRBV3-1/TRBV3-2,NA,TGTGCCAGCAGCCGGGGGGGGCAGGCCGTCTATAATTCACCCCTCCACTTT,CASSRGGQAVYNSPLHF
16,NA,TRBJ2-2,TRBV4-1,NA,TGCGCCAGCAGCCCTCAGGCCAGCGGGAACACCGGGGAGCTGTTTTTT,CASSPQASGNTGELFF
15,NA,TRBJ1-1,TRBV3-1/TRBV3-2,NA,TGTGCCAGCAGCCAAGATCTTGGTACAAACACTGAAGCTTTCTTT,CASSQDLGTNTEAFF
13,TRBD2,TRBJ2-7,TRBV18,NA,TGTGCCAGCTCACCACCGGGGGAGGGCGAGCAGTACTTC,CASSPPGEGEQYF
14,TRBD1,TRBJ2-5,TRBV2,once,TGTGCCAGCACCGGACAGGGGTACCAAGAGACCCAGTACTTC,CASTGQGYQETQYF
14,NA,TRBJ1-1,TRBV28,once,TGTGCCAGCAGTTTTGACAGACTGAACACTGAAGCTTTCTTT,CASSFDRLNTEAFF
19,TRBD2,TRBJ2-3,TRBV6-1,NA,TGTGCCAGCAGTGAAGCGCTTCGGAGCGGGAGTTGGGGCACAGATACGCAGTATTTT,CASSEALRSGSWGTDTQYF
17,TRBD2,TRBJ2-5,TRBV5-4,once,TGTGCCAGCAGCTTGGGAGGACTAGCGGGGGCACAAGAGACCCAGTACTTC,CASSLGGLAGAQETQYF
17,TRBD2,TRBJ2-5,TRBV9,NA,TGTGCCAGCAGCGTAGGGGGACTAGCGGGGCAACAAGAGACCCAGTACTTC,CASSVGGLAGQQETQYF
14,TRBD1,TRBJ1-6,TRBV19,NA,TGTGCCAGTAGTATCGGGACAGGGGTTTCACCCCTCCACTTT,CASSIGTGVSPLHF
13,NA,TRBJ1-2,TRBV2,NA,TGTGCCAGCAGCCAAGGGGACTTAAAGGGCTACACCTTC,CASSQGDLKGYTF
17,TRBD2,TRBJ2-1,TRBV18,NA,TGTGCCAGCTCACCGGGACTAGCGGGAGGGCCGGACAATGAGCAGTTCTTC,CASSPGLAGGPDNEQFF
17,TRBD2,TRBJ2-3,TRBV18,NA,TGTGCCAGCTCACCCCAGTCTAGCGGGGGTGGCACAGATACGCAGTATTTT,CASSPQSSGGGTDTQYF
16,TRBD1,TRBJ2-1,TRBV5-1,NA,TGCGCCAGCAGTTTTCTGGGACAGCAGGGTAGGAATGAGCAGTTCTTC,CASSFLGQQGRNEQFF
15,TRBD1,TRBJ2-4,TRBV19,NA,TGTGCCAGTAGTATCCCCAGACAGGGCCGGGACATTCAGTACTTC,CASSIPRQGRDIQYF
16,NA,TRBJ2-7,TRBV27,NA,TGTGCCAGCAGTTCGGGCCCGTCCCGGGGTCTGTGGGAGCAGTACTTC,CASSSGPSRGLWEQYF
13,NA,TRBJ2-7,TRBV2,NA,TGTGCCAGCAGTCCGATCGCGGGCTACGAGCAGTACTTC,CASSPIAGYEQYF
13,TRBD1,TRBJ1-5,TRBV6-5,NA,TGTGCCAGCAACATCCAGGGGGGTCAGCCCCAGCATTTT,CASNIQGGQPQHF
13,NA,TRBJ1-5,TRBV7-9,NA,TGTGCCAGCAGCTCGGACAGCCCCAGTGTGTGGCATTTT,CASSSDSPSVWHF
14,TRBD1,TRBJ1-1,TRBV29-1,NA,TGCAGCGTTGAAGGGGACAGGGTGAACACTGAAGCTTTCTTT,CSVEGDRVNTEAFF
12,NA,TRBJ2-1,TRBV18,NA,TGTGCCAGCTCACTACAGGGTAATGAGCAGTTCTTC,CASSLQGNEQFF
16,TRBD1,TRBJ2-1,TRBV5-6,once,TGTGCCAGCAGCTTAGACAGGGGGCGCCTTTACAATGAGCAGTTCTTC,CASSLDRGRLYNEQFF
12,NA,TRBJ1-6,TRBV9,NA,TGTGCCAGCAGCGTGGGGGGATCACCCCTCCACTTT,CASSVGGSPLHF
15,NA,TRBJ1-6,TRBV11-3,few,TGTGCCAGCAGCTTAGAACAGGGAGAAAATTCACCCCTCCACTTT,CASSLEQGENSPLHF